The entry that follows covers one T cell receptor (beta chain) sequence. Its antigen is not known. This CDR3 has 15 residues. V dropped 6 bases and J dropped 2; count of bases not matched to a gene: 10. Germline CDR1 and CDR2: MNHEY and SMNVEV (reference sequence). This sample is part of a study of graft-versus-host responses after intestinal transplantation. Study observations and caveats: Detection of GvH clones occurred in recipient marrow, and some had their first appearance in ileum or blood. Individuals carrying graft-donor T cell macrochimerism showed high graft-versus-host to host-versus-graft clonal ratios in allografts. Peak circulating GvH clone levels were associated with early post-transplant HvG declines.

The assay was immunoSEQ multiplex PCR, and TCRdb's table has in-frame clones only and misses some. The sample shows 80,000 to 95,000 clones, about 93% of them seen only once. This chain connects TRBV27 to TRBJ2-7; 7 bases fit TRBD2. The specimen was unstimulated CD8+ T cells sorted from spleen or lymph node cells, collected before intestinal transplant. This clonotype was obtained from a human donor who received an intestinal transplant. Here the CDR3 reads CASSPRVGGAYEQYF. CDR3 coding DNA: TGTGCCAGCAGCCCGCGGGTGGGGGGGGCCTACGAGCAGTACTTC.